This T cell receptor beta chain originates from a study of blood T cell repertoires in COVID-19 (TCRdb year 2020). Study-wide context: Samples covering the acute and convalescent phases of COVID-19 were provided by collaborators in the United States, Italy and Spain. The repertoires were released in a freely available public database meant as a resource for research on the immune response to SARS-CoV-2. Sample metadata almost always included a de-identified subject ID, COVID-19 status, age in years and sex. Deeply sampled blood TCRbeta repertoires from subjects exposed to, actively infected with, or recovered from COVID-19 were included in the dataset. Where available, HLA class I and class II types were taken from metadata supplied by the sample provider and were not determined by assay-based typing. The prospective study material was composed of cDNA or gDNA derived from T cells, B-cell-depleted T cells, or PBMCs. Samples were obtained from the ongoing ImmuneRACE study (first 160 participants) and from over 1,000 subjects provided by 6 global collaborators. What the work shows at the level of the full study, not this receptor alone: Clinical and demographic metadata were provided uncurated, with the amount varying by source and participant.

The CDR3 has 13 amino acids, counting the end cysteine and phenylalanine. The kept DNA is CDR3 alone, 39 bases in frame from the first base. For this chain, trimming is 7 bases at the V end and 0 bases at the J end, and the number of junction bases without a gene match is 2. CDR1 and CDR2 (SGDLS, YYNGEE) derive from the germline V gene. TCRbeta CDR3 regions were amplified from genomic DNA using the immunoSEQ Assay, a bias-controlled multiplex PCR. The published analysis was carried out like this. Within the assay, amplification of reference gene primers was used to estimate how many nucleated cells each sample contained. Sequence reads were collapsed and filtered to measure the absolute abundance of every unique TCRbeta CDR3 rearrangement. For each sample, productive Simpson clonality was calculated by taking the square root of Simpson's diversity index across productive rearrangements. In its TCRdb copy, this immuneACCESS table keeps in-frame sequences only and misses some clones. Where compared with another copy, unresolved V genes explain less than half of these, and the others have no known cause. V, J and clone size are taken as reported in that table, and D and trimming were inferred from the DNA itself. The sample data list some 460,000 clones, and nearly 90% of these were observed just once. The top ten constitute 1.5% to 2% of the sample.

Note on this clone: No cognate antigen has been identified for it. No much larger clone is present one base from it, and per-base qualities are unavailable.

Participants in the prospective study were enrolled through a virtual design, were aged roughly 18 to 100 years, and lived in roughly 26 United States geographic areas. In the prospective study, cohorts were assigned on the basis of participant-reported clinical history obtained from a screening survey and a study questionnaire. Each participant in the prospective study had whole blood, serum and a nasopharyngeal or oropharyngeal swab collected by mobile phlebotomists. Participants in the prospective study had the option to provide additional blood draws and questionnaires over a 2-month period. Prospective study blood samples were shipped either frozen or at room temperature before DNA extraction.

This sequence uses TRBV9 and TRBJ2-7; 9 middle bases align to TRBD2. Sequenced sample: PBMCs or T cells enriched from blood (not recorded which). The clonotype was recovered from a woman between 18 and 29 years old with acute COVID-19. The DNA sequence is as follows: TGTGCCAGCTTTAGCGGGAGCTCCTACGAGCAGTACTTC. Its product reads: CASFSGSSYEQYF.